The 11 T cell receptor beta chains reported below all come from one sample, sequenced in a study of tumor and adjacent non-tumor tissue in lung cancer. RNA was extracted from bulk tissue without any cell sorting. More than 3 cm separated this lung sample from the edge of the tumor. The library came from three nested PCR rounds adapted from ARM-PCR protocols. Via MiXCR, TCRdb re-called the multiplex PCR reads, giving one row per CDR3 protein. The repertoire holds over 100,000 distinct CDR3 sequences, 62% seen once, with roughly 20% in the top ten. The sequencing sample was made of distant non-tumor lung tissue. The receptors were gathered from a man aged 60 to 75 with non-small cell lung cancer.

The table lists this clonotype with many counts. Written as DNA, the CDR3 is TGTGCCAGCAGCTACGGACAGCGGGGCTACACCTTC. It yields the protein CASSYGQRGYTF. This chain joins TRBV6-1 and TRBJ1-2; D is possibly TRBD1 (6 bases). Germline V lookup: CDR1 MNHNS, CDR2 SASEGT. Trimming left V 6 bases short and J 8 bases short, with 13 bases between. This CDR3 region has 12 residues.

This chain links TRBV4-3 with TRBJ2-7; the match to TRBD2 covers 13 bases. Germline-derived CDR1 and CDR2 are LGHNA and YSLEER. The J segment lost 7 bases and the V segment lost 11 bases, leaving 20 bases of the junction unmatched. The CDR3 extends over 17 amino acids. The CDR3 DNA reads as TGCGCCGGTAGCCAAGCCCTCGGACTAGCGGGAGCGGGAGAGCAGTACTTC. It encodes CAGSQALGLAGAGEQYF.

This clonotype was picked up many times. V is TRBV6-9 and J is TRBJ2-7; maybe TRBD2 (5 bases). This CDR3 is built from 15 residues. V dropped 6 bases and J dropped 0 bases, with 15 bases sitting between them. Germline V gene data show CDR1 as MNHGY and CDR2 as SVAAGI. The CDR3 sequence: CASSPRRDSSYEQYF. The CDR3 coding sequence is TGTGCCAGCAGCCCCCGCCGGGATTCCTCCTACGAGCAGTACTTC.

On this clonotype: A much larger clone lies a single base off, so this may be a read error. J is TRBJ2-7 and V is TRBV4-2; 8 bases map to TRBD1. CDR1 and CDR2 (germline): LGHNA, YNFKEQ. V was clipped by 2 bases and J by 0 bases; unmatched bases: 6. This CDR3 region has 16 residues. The DNA of the CDR3 is TGTGCCAGCAGCCAAAATCCAGGGGGCTCCTCCTACGAGCAGTACTTC. Translated, it gives CASSQNPGGSSYEQYF.

The chain carries TRBV28 and TRBJ2-7, with 11 bases that match TRBD2. The CDR3 has 18 residues. CDR1 is MDHEN, CDR2 SYDVKM, per germline. The V and J ends lost 5 bases and 1 base, in that order; junction bases with no gene match: 13. CDR3 in DNA: TGTGCCAGCAGTCCCGGGACTAGCGGAAGAGTGGCATCCTACGAGCAGTACTTC. Translation gives CASSPGTSGRVASYEQYF.

Concerning this clonotype: Germline is not matched at one junction end, which may reflect a read error. V is TRBV6-1 and J is TRBJ2-7; 7 nucleotides match TRBD1. Germline assignment: CDR1 MNHNS and CDR2 SASEGT. This CDR3 has 15 amino acids. The CDR3 is CASRSTGDGSYGQYF. DNA for the CDR3: TGTGCCAGTAGAAGCACAGGGGATGGCTCCTACGGGCAGTACTTC.

The chain couples TRBV29-1 to TRBJ2-2; D is uncertain. The V end was cut by 0 bases, the J end by 12 bases, with 17 bases between. Germline-derived CDR1 and CDR2 are SQVTM and ANQGSEA. The CDR3 spans 14 residues. CDR3 nucleotide sequence: TGCAGCGTTGAAGACAGCTCGAACACCTGGAAGCTGTTTTTT. Protein: CSVEDSSNTWKLFF.

This clonotype occurred once. Because it lacks the conserved phenylalanine or tryptophan at the end, this CDR3 is likely a read error. The gene calls are TRBV20-1 and TRBJ2-7, with 7 bases matching TRBD1. The V segment lost 6 bases and the J segment 5 bases; nucleotides outside the gene matches: 19. From germline, CDR1 is DFQATT and CDR2 SNEGSKA (reference sequence). The CDR3 is 16 residues long. CDR3 in amino acids: CSARPRETGYTHEQYL. The CDR3 nucleotides are TGCAGTGCCCGCCCCAGGGAGACAGGGTATACACACGAGCAGTACCTC.

As for this clonotype: Compared with germline, one end of the junction differs, possibly owing to a read error. The chain employs TRBV7-3 and TRBJ1-1; D might be TRBD1 (5 bases). Looked up from germline, CDR1 is SGHTA and CDR2 is FQGTGA. The CDR3 runs to 14 residues. The CDR3 nucleotides are TGTGCCAGCAGCTTACAAGGGGTGAAGACTGAAGCTTTATTT. This sequence encodes CASSLQGVKTEALF.

A few counts support this clonotype. A junction end diverges from the germline sequence, so it may reflect a read error. The V call is TRBV4-3, the J call TRBJ2-1, with D unclear. Germline V gene lookup returns CDR1 LGHNA and CDR2 YSLEER. The CDR3 extends over 10 amino acids. The CDR3 loop reads CVSSRNEQFF. The CDR3 DNA reads as TGCGTCAGCAGCCGCAATGAGCAGTTCTTC.

Notes on this clonotype: A much larger clone lies a single base off, so this may be a read error. The chain is built from TRBV11-3 and TRBJ2-1, with D maybe TRBD2 (8 bases). This CDR3 has 16 amino acids. Germline V gene lookup returns CDR1 SGHNT and CDR2 YENEEA. The CDR3: CPSSSYSGAGDSERFF. Here the CDR3 DNA reads TGTCCCAGCAGCTCATACTCGGGAGCGGGGGACAGTGAGCGGTTCTTC.